A single sample is the source of the 2 T cell receptor beta chains below, sequenced in a study of cytomegalovirus exposure and HLA in healthy donors. PCR primers comprised 60 Vbeta and 13 Jbeta primers. Some clones are missing from TCRdb's copy, which holds only in-frame ones; the method was immunoSEQ multiplex PCR. Here the sample spans 95,000 to 150,000 clones, approximately 66% being singletons. The sequenced sample consisted of PBMCs. These TCRs come from a woman aged 40 to 50 in good health and CMV-seropositive.

The V and J genes are TRBV2 and TRBJ2-7; TRBD2 might be the D (5 bases). There are 14 residues in the CDR3. Trimming shortened V by 1 base and J by 3 bases, and 10 bases separated the two germline ends. CDR1 and CDR2 (germline): SNHLY, FYNNEI. For the CDR3, the DNA is TGTGCCAGCAGTGAAGAGACTACCGGCTACGAGCAGTACTTC. It codes for CASSEETTGYEQYF.

This clone was found once. This rearrangement joins TRBV5-1 to TRBJ1-3; TRBD1 matches at 8 bases. The CDR3 sequence is 14 residues long. J lost 8 bases, V lost 0 bases, and 4 bases had no gene match. Germline CDR1 and CDR2: SGHRS and YFSETQ. The CDR3 reads CASSLDLQGDTIYF. The CDR3 coding sequence is TGCGCCAGCAGCTTGGACCTACAGGGGGACACCATATATTTT.